The 13 T cell receptor beta chains reported below all come from one sample, sequenced in a study of vaccination effects on CD4 cells after COVID-19. Their antigen targets remain unknown. The assay was immunoSEQ multiplex PCR, and TCRdb's table has in-frame clones only and misses some. Of 25,000 to 30,000 clones in the sample, 73% are singletons; the top ten hold roughly 22%. Antigen-specific CD4+ T cell clonotypes were called by their expansion after viral peptide-pool culture in ViraFEST. CD4+ T cell isolation took place after less than 13 days of culture. Testing of the vaccine recipients showed negative nucleocapsid antibodies and no prior SARS-CoV-2 infection. This sample comprised CD4+ T cells from PBMCs cultured with HCoV-NL63 spike peptides, obtained before COVID-19 vaccination. These receptors all stem from a human donor who received a COVID-19 vaccine.

The CDR3 DNA sequence: TGTGCCAGCAGTGCCCGACAGGGGAGGACAGATTCACCCCTCCACTTT. Amino acid sequence: CASSARQGRTDSPLHF. The chain couples TRBV6-1 to TRBJ1-6, with 8 bases fitting TRBD1. Germline CDR1 is MNHNS and CDR2 is SASEGT. V trimming: 4 bases; J trimming: 8 bases; junction bases outside the gene matches: 10. The CDR3 has 16 residues.

The chain recombines TRBV5-1 with TRBJ2-3, with 11 bases lining up with TRBD1. With 4 bases clipped from V and 1 base from J, the junction kept 2 bases outside the gene matches. The CDR3 spans 15 residues. CDR1 is SGHRS and CDR2 is YFSETQ in the germline V gene. The DNA for the CDR3 is TGCGCCAGCAGCGGACAGGGGGCAGGCACAGATACGCAGTATTTT. Protein product: CASSGQGAGTDTQYF.

The chain uses TRBV19 and TRBJ1-3, with a weak D call TRBD1 (5 bases). Trimming left V 5 bases short and J 0 bases short, with 14 bases between. The germline V gene has CDR1 LNHDA and CDR2 SQIVND (reference sequence). The CDR3 covers 16 residues. CDR3 DNA: TGTGCCAGTAGTTGGGGCGCGCCCTACTCTGGAAACACCATATATTTT. As protein: CASSWGAPYSGNTIYF.

The CDR3 nucleotides are TGTGCCAGCAGCCTCCCCTTGGACCCCACCAGAGAGACCCAGTACTTC. This encodes CASSLPLDPTRETQYF. J is TRBJ2-5 and V is TRBV3-1 (or the pseudogene TRBV3-2); D is unresolved. V lost 4 bases to trimming and J lost 4 bases, with 19 bases between them. Germline V gene lookup returns CDR1 LGHDT and CDR2 YNNKEL (reference sequence). There are 16 residues in the CDR3.

V and J are TRBV9 and TRBJ1-2; D call uncertain. The CDR3 consists of 14 residues. Trimming took 3 bases from V and 3 from J, leaving 12 bases between them. CDR1 SGDLS and CDR2 YYNGEE come from the germline V gene. CDR3 loop: CASSAQNGDYGYTF. In DNA, the CDR3 is TGTGCCAGCAGCGCCCAGAATGGGGACTATGGCTACACCTTC. Looking up the rest from reference TRBV9 and TRBJ1-2 gives the full variable domain: DSGVTQTPKHLITATGQRVTLRCSPRSGDLSVYWYQQSLDQGLQFLIQYYNGEERAKGNILERFSAQQFPDLHSELNLSSLELGDSALYFCASSAQNGDYGYTFGSGTRLTVV.

The chain combines TRBV7-9 with TRBJ1-1; no firm D call. The germline V gene encodes CDR1 SEHNR and CDR2 FQNEAQ (reference sequence). Trimming removed 1 base from V and 2 bases from J, with 8 bases in between. The CDR3 consists of 14 residues. The CDR3 region is CASSLGQLNTEAFF. CDR3 sequence (DNA): TGTGCCAGCAGCTTAGGGCAACTTAACACTGAAGCTTTCTTT. The full variable domain, in which reference TRBV7-9 and TRBJ1-1 provide the parts outside the CDR3, is DTGVSQNPRHKITKRGQNVTFRCDPISEHNRLYWYRQTLGQGPEFLTYFQNEAQLEKSRLLSDRFSAERPKGSFSTLEIQRTEQGDSAMYLCASSLGQLNTEAFFGQGTRLTVV.

V gene TRBV20-1 combines with J gene TRBJ2-7, with D possibly being TRBD1 (7 bases). Germline V lookup: CDR1 DFQATT, CDR2 SNEGSKA (reference sequence). Trimming removed 3 bases at V and 8 bases at J, with 17 bases between. The CDR3 loop spans 13 amino acids. The CDR3 sequence is CSASPQGGEKQYF. Here the CDR3 DNA reads TGCAGTGCTAGTCCTCAGGGGGGCGAGAAGCAGTACTTC.

The chain links TRBV7-8 to TRBJ1-4; 7 positions match TRBD1. The CDR3 covers 18 residues. V shed 3 bases, J shed 4 bases, and the junction held 14 bases outside the gene matches. Germline CDR1 and CDR2: SGHVS and FQNEAQ. The CDR3 loop reads CASSFGTEHRQYNEKLFF. For the CDR3, the DNA is TGTGCCAGCAGCTTTGGGACAGAACATCGTCAGTATAATGAAAAACTGTTTTTT.

The chain is built from TRBV3-1 (or the pseudogene TRBV3-2) and TRBJ2-7; 9 positions match TRBD2. V was pared by 3 bases and J by 2 bases, with 8 bases of the junction left unmatched. Germline V gene lookup returns CDR1 LGHDT and CDR2 YNNKEL (reference sequence). This CDR3 has 16 amino acids. In DNA form, the CDR3 reads TGTGCCAGCAGCCACGGCCACGCGGGAGGGCCCTACGAGCAGTACTTC. It is translated as CASSHGHAGGPYEQYF.

The chain couples TRBV7-9 to TRBJ1-2, with 8 bases identical to TRBD1. The CDR3 is 13 residues long. V shed 8 bases and J 8 bases; nucleotides not matched to a gene: 10. Germline V gives CDR1 SEHNR, CDR2 FQNEAQ (reference sequence). CDR3 amino acids: CASHLQGARGYTF. CDR3 sequence (DNA): TGTGCCAGCCACCTTCAGGGGGCACGCGGCTACACCTTC.

This chain connects TRBV3-1 (or the pseudogene TRBV3-2) to TRBJ2-1; weak D call: TRBD2 (7 bases). The V and J ends lost 1 base and 5 bases respectively, with 15 bases between them. This CDR3 has 16 amino acids. Per the germline V gene, CDR1 is LGHDT and CDR2 is YNNKEL (reference sequence). The CDR3 region is CASSQVGGGGDNEQFF. Written as DNA, the CDR3 is TGTGCCAGCAGCCAAGTGGGTGGCGGGGGCGACAATGAGCAGTTCTTC.

The gene calls are TRBV7-2 and TRBJ1-5, with a tentative D call TRBD1 (6 bases). Per germline, CDR1 SGHTA and CDR2 FQGNSA. CDR3 length: 15 amino acids. Trimming shortened V by 5 bases and J by 5 bases, and 16 bases separated the two germline ends. CDR3 DNA sequence: TGTGCCAGCAGCGAGGGGGGGCAACGATATCAGCCCCAGCATTTT. Its protein is CASSEGGQRYQPQHF.

J is TRBJ1-5 and V is TRBV18; 11 bases are a match to TRBD1. This CDR3 region has 16 residues. The ends lost 3 bases at V and 5 bases at J; junction bases unmatched: 6. CDR1 and CDR2 from the germline V gene are KGHSH and LQKENI. CDR3 region: CASSPRPGQGDQPQHF. CDR3 DNA sequence: TGTGCCAGCTCACCGCGTCCGGGACAGGGGGATCAGCCCCAGCATTTT.